This section outlines one T cell receptor beta chain sequence together with its context. In this sample, this clone turned up once. Its antigen remains undetermined. Base qualities are not provided; no much larger clone lies one nucleotide away. V is pared back by 4 bases and J by 0 bases, with 10 bases lying between the germline termini. CDR3 length: 15 amino acids, cysteine to phenylalanine. Only the CDR3 portion is preserved as DNA: 45 bases, with reading frame beginning at the first base. For CDR1 and CDR2, the germline V gene (reference sequence) lists MNHEY and SMNVEV. The method was the immunoSEQ multiplex PCR assay. In the paper's pipeline: A statistical classification framework was built for diagnosing cytomegalovirus status from the catalog of TCR beta chain sequences. The clones in this table, taken by TCRdb from immuneACCESS, are in-frame only. Not every clone is retained; where verified, under half of the shortfall comes from an unresolved V gene, and the cause of the rest is unknown. The DNA gave D and trimming, while V, J and clone size come from that table. Counted in this sample were tens of thousands of clones; approximately 96% of them appeared once. The ten most abundant clones make up roughly 2.3% of the sample.

Separate from the approximately 700-subject first cohort, the validation cohort of about 130 subjects was the group to which the donors belonged. The entry originates in a study of cytomegalovirus exposure and HLA in healthy donors (dated by TCRdb to about 2017). Describing the broader study: The 666 repertoires of the first cohort and the 120 validation repertoires were produced on the same platform, according to a later analysis. The study aimed to test whether signatures of past pathogen exposure could be identified by cataloging public T cell receptors. Along with the roughly 700-subject first cohort, a separate validation cohort of more than 90 different subjects was used. High-throughput TCR immunosequencing, statistical association of individual TCRs with disease status, and machine learning were combined to predict cytomegalovirus infection status.

General study outcomes and caveats: The validation cohort had no HLA typing available for a later analysis, so co-occurrence within that cohort was assessed over all 130 or so repertoires. In both the original and validation cohorts, the classifier was reported to diagnose cytomegalovirus status with high specificity and sensitivity. Most TCR sequences were seen in very few donors, while some public TCRs were found in many individuals. It was suggested by the authors that the approach could potentially be generalized to other disease states and immunological phenotypes. A few of the identified cytomegalovirus-associated TCR beta chains were confirmed in vitro to be specific for cytomegalovirus antigens. In the study, some 160 TCR beta chains were listed as associated with cytomegalovirus. Of the cluster scores, roughly 95% were above 0 in a later analysis, which found that TCRs clustered in the first cohort also tended to co-occur in the 110 or so validation repertoires.

What was sequenced was PBMCs. This TCR was recovered from a man younger than 30 in good health and CMV-seronegative. The chain uses TRBV27 and TRBJ2-1; no D gene can be assigned with confidence. The CDR3 corresponds to CASSSDTPSYNEQFF. The DNA is TGTGCCAGCAGTTCCGACACCCCCTCCTACAATGAGCAGTTCTTC.